The 6 T cell receptor beta chains listed next were all sequenced from one sample in a study of T-cell memory formation after mild COVID-19. One entry per CDR3 protein, called by TCRdb with MiXCR from the 5' RACE reads. The sample records 350,000 to 400,000 distinct CDR3 sequences, 13% to 15% being singletons. Material for sequencing was PBMCs or a T cell subset sorted from them (not recorded which). The source is a man younger than 35 who had mild COVID-19 (a few samples of this study predate the infection). Cell type and time point are not known.

The V gene is TRBV6-5, the J gene TRBJ2-1; the D gene could be TRBD1 or TRBD2 (5 bases each). Germline CDR1 is MNHEY and CDR2 is SVGAGI. CDR3 length: 13 residues. The V gene lost 3 bases and the J gene lost 7 bases, with 10 bases spanning the gap. In DNA, the CDR3 is TGTGCCAGCAGTTATGGGGGTTGGAATGAGCAGTTCTTC. It translates to CASSYGGWNEQFF.

CDR3 sequence (DNA): TGTGCCAGCAGCTCCATCTCCAGACAGAACACTGAAGCTTTCTTT. Its protein product is CASSSISRQNTEAFF. The J gene is TRBJ1-1, the V gene TRBV5-6; D gene unclear. Germline-derived CDR1 and CDR2 are SGHDT and YYEEEE. This CDR3 is built from 15 residues. The V end was cut by 3 bases, the J end by 1 base, with 13 bases between.

Concerning this clonotype: One base away lies a much larger clone, so this may be a sequencing read error. The CDR3: CASTGTWITGELFF. CDR3 sequence (DNA): TGTGCCAGTACCGGGACATGGATCACCGGGGAGCTGTTTTTT. The chain employs TRBV19 and TRBJ2-2, with D possibly matching TRBD1 (6 bases). Germline V gives CDR1 LNHDA, CDR2 SQIVND (reference sequence). CDR3 length: 14 amino acids. V was cut by 7 bases and J by 4 bases, with 13 bases left in between.

In this sample, this clonotype turned up a few times. The rearrangement joins TRBV28 to TRBJ1-1; TRBD1 matches at 9 bases. The CDR3 is made up of 12 amino acids. Per the germline V gene, CDR1 is MDHEN and CDR2 is SYDVKM. The ends lost 7 bases at V and 5 bases at J; junction bases unmatched: 2. The CDR3 DNA sequence: TGTGCCAGCAACGGACAGGGGACTGAAGCTTTCTTT. It yields the protein CASNGQGTEAFF.

The chain is built from TRBV7-2 and TRBJ2-7; 11 bases align to TRBD2. V shed 5 bases and J 6 bases; nucleotides not matched to a gene: 3. The CDR3 consists of 13 residues. Germline V gene lookup returns CDR1 SGHTA and CDR2 FQGNSA. CDR3 in amino acids: CASSISGGGEQYF. CDR3 DNA sequence: TGTGCCAGCAGCATTAGCGGGGGGGGCGAGCAGTACTTC.

This clonotype was observed a handful of times. The rearrangement joins TRBV5-1 to TRBJ2-2; no reliable D call. V was trimmed by 2 bases and J by 7 bases, leaving 12 bases between them. The CDR3 length is 14 residues. Germline V gene sequence: CDR1 SGHRS, CDR2 YFSETQ. The CDR3 DNA is TGCGCCAGCAGCTTAGGAGTCAGAAACGGGGAGCTGTTTTTT. Its translation is CASSLGVRNGELFF.